This TCR beta chain emerged from a study of brain T cells in children with intractable seizures. Whole-study results and caveats: Absence of clones before surgery may stem from lower sequencing depth.

Noted time point: blood from clinic visit 5 months post-surgery; TSC patient then seizure free. Sequencing was limited to surgery cases with top T cell transcript signatures in brain tissue. Details on this clone: Antigen specificity is unknown.

Clones were sequenced by immunoSEQ multiplex PCR, and TCRdb holds only the in-frame ones, with some missing. The table includes about 350,000 clones, roughly 92% detected once. The CDR3 runs 15 residues. Germline lookup yields CDR1 GTSNPN and CDR2 SVGIG (reference sequence). V lost 3 bases and J 0 bases, leaving 11 bases between the germline ends. The gene calls are TRBV30 and TRBJ1-4; no reliable D call. This sequence originates from a boy under two years old with tuberous sclerosis and intractable seizures. Source: peripheral blood, taken 4 to 5 months after surgery. The CDR3 here is CAWSAPGPTNEKLFF. The CDR3 DNA sequence: TGTGCCTGGAGCGCCCCGGGCCCAACTAATGAAAAACTGTTTTTT.